This T cell receptor (beta chain) was captured in a study of breast tumors, draining lymph nodes, adjacent tissues. Study observations and caveats: Tumor TCR diversity was below lymph nodes but above nontumor tissue. The lymph node origin of tumor T cells was framed as consistent with a hypothesis, not demonstrated. Luminal-like breast cancer showed significantly higher tumor–nontumor repertoire similarity than basal-like.

As concerns this clonotype: Its specificity is unknown.

MiXCR, applied by TCRdb to the multiplex PCR reads, yields one record per CDR3 protein. This sample yields fewer than 30,000 distinct CDR3 sequences, of which around 68% are seen a single time; about 22% belongs to the top ten. The CDR3 is 14 residues long. Germline assignment: CDR1 SGDLS and CDR2 YYNGEE. The J segment lost 7 bases and the V segment lost 2 bases, leaving 6 bases of the junction unmatched. The specimen sequenced was tumor-adjacent breast tissue. V gene TRBV9 combines with J gene TRBJ2-7; 10 bases align to TRBD1. The clonotype comes from a female donor with breast cancer. Some clones in this sample may be carry-over from other donors' samples. For the CDR3, the DNA is TGTGCCAGCAGCGTCCGGGACAGGGGTACTGAGCAGTACTTC. This gives the protein CASSVRDRGTEQYF.